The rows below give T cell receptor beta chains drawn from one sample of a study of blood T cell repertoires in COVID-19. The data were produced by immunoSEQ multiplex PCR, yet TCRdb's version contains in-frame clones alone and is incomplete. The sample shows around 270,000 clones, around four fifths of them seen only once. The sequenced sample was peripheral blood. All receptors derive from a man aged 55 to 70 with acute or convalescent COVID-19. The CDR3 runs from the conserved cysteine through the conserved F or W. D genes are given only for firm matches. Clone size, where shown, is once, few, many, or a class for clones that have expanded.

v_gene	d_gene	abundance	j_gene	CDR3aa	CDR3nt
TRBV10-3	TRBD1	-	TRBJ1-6	CASREGQGHNSPLHF	TGTGCCTCGCGGGAGGGACAGGGGCATAATTCACCCCTCCACTTT
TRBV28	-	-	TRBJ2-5	CASSLVGNGETQYF	TGTGCCAGCAGTTTAGTAGGTAACGGGGAGACCCAGTACTTC
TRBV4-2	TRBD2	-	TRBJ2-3	CASSQDPSGRNTQYF	TGTGCCAGCAGCCAAGATCCTAGCGGGAGGAATACGCAGTATTTT
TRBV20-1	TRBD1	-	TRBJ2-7	CSASPGQGGSYEQYF	TGCAGTGCTAGTCCGGGACAGGGCGGTTCCTACGAGCAGTACTTC
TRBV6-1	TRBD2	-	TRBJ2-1	CASSELPGGYNEQFF	TGTGCCAGCAGTGAACTCCCGGGGGGATACAATGAGCAGTTCTTC
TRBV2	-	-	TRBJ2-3	CASSEEGSDSTTQYF	TGTGCCAGCAGTGAAGAAGGTTCAGACAGTACAACGCAGTATTTT
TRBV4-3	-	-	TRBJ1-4	CASSQEAGSQRLFF	TGCGCCAGCAGCCAAGAGGCAGGGTCACAACGCCTGTTTTTT
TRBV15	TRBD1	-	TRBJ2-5	CATSRAVGQQETQYF	TGTGCCACCAGCAGAGCGGTGGGACAGCAAGAGACCCAGTACTTC
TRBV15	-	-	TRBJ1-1	CATSRGAGRLNTEAFF	TGTGCCACCAGCAGAGGGGCAGGGAGGCTGAACACTGAAGCTTTCTTT
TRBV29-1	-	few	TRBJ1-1	CSVGGEEGRTEAFF	TGCAGCGTCGGGGGGGAGGAAGGTAGGACTGAAGCTTTCTTT
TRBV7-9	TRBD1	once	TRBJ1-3	CASSLISSDRDGNTIYF	TGTGCCAGCAGCTTAATATCCTCGGACAGGGACGGAAACACCATATATTTT
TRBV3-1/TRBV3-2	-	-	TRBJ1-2	CASSPPMPGGGVNTF	TGTGCCAGCAGCCCCCCTATGCCAGGCGGGGGAGTCAACACCTTC
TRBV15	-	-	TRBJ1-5	CATSRDGHGTEPQHF	TGTGCCACCAGCAGAGATGGCCACGGGACTGAGCCCCAGCATTTT
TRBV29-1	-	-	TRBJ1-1	CSATGRTEAFF	TGCAGCGCTACGGGGAGGACTGAAGCTTTCTTT
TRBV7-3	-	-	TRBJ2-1	CASSLGSYNEQFF	TGTGCCAGCAGCCTAGGATCCTACAATGAGCAGTTCTTC
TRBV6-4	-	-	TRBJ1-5	CASSDSGGGPTTHNQPQHF	TGTGCCAGCAGTGACTCGGGGGGGGGCCCGACCACACATAATCAGCCCCAGCATTTT
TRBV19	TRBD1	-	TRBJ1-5	CASIETQGAQPQHF	TGTGCCAGTATCGAGACGCAGGGGGCGCAGCCCCAGCATTTT
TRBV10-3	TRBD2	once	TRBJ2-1	CAIKAGVLIDEQFF	TGTGCCATTAAAGCGGGAGTCCTTATCGATGAGCAGTTCTTC
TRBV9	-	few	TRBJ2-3	CASSVGVSVTDTQYF	TGTGCCAGCAGCGTAGGAGTCTCGGTCACAGATACGCAGTATTTT